Many counts were recorded for the clone carrying this TCR beta chain. What it binds is not known. Preparation of the TCRbeta library involved a method that used unique molecular identifiers. MiXCR was run by TCRdb on the PCR reads, yielding one entry per CDR3 protein. The table shows 500,000 to 750,000 distinct CDR3 sequences, with 10% to 15% occurring only once. This sample is drawn from a study of T-cell reconstitution after alpha-beta-depleted transplantation in children. Whole-study results and caveats: Roughly two months post-transplant, alpha-beta T cells reportedly originated from several hundred graft clones that had expanded.

This specimen was PBMCs, mostly from graft donor cells, taken 360 days after TCRalphabeta/CD19-depleted stem cell transplant. The TCR originated in a male patient younger than 18 who had a stem cell transplant for acute myeloid leukemia, so the T cells may come from the graft donor.

The CDR3 loop reads CSVTGGWSSYEQYF. In nucleotides, the CDR3 is TGCAGCGTTACAGGGGGCTGGAGCTCCTACGAGCAGTACTTC. This chain links TRBV29-1 with TRBJ2-7, with 9 bases that match TRBD1. CDR1 is SQVTM and CDR2 is ANQGSEA in the germline V gene. This CDR3 has 14 residues. J gave up 0 bases and V 5 bases, and 5 bases lay outside the gene matches.